A selection of T cell receptor beta chains follows, all from one sample in a study of T cell repertoires in cytomegalovirus infection. Using its own MiXCR run on the reads, TCRdb lists one record per CDR3 protein. The sample yields approximately 290,000 distinct CDR3 sequences, about 25% seen once. The material sequenced was PBMCs. The receptors were sampled from a human donor in good health (CMV status not recorded). Some clones in this sample may be carry-over from other donors' samples. The CDR3 runs from the conserved cysteine through the conserved F or W. The order of the fields is V gene, clone size, D gene, J gene, CDR3 protein, CDR3 DNA. A D gene is named only where the DNA matches it firmly. Clone size is stated in some rows and not others, as once, few, many or a class when expanded.

V gene: TRBV28
clone size: many
D gene: -
J gene: TRBJ2-7
CDR3 protein: CASSLSYYEQYF
CDR3 DNA: TGTGCCAGCAGTTTATCGTACTACGAGCAGTACTTC

V gene: TRBV29-1
clone size: -
D gene: -
J gene: TRBJ2-7
CDR3 protein: CSIERGYEQYF
CDR3 DNA: TGCAGCATCGAAAGGGGCTACGAGCAGTACTTC

V gene: TRBV5-1
clone size: -
D gene: -
J gene: TRBJ2-2
CDR3 protein: CASSLRDGPNTGELFF
CDR3 DNA: TGCGCCAGCAGCTTGAGGGACGGCCCGAACACCGGGGAGCTGTTTTTT

V gene: TRBV7-2
clone size: many
D gene: TRBD1
J gene: TRBJ1-5
CDR3 protein: CASRLDRAGNQPQHF
CDR3 DNA: TGTGCCAGCAGGCTCGACAGGGCTGGCAATCAGCCCCAGCATTTT

V gene: TRBV29-1
clone size: -
D gene: TRBD1
J gene: TRBJ1-1
CDR3 protein: CSVSGQGSLQAFF
CDR3 DNA: TGCAGCGTGTCGGGACAGGGGTCCCTCCAAGCTTTCTTT

V gene: TRBV7-2
clone size: many
D gene: -
J gene: TRBJ1-6
CDR3 protein: CASSSIDRFNSPLHF
CDR3 DNA: TGTGCCAGCAGCTCTATTGACAGGTTTAATTCACCCCTCCACTTT

V gene: TRBV20-1
clone size: few
D gene: TRBD2
J gene: TRBJ2-3
CDR3 protein: CSANLRENTQYF
CDR3 DNA: TGCAGTGCTAATTTGCGGGAGAATACGCAGTATTTT

V gene: TRBV28
clone size: -
D gene: -
J gene: TRBJ1-1
CDR3 protein: CAIRIWNTEAFF
CDR3 DNA: TGTGCCATCAGGATTTGGAACACTGAAGCTTTCTTT

V gene: TRBV11-2
clone size: many
D gene: TRBD2
J gene: TRBJ2-1
CDR3 protein: CASSFSGGSYNEQFF
CDR3 DNA: TGCGCCAGCAGCTTTAGCGGGGGGTCCTACAATGAGCAGTTCTTC

V gene: TRBV11-2
clone size: medium-sized
D gene: TRBD1
J gene: TRBJ2-3
CDR3 protein: CASSLNRGRTDTQYF
CDR3 DNA: TGTGCCAGCAGCTTAAACAGGGGTCGCACAGATACGCAGTATTTT

V gene: TRBV7-3
clone size: many
D gene: -
J gene: TRBJ2-2
CDR3 protein: CASSPWMGTGELFF
CDR3 DNA: TGTGCCAGCAGTCCATGGATGGGGACCGGGGAGCTGTTTTTT